This T cell receptor (beta chain) is from a study of radiotherapy plus CTLA-4 blockade in lung cancer. J lost 4 bases, V lost 0 bases, and 5 bases had no gene match. The CDR3 has 16 residues. The germline V gene has CDR1 WNHNN and CDR2 SYGVQD (reference sequence). TCRdb's table, derived via immunoSEQ multiplex PCR, lists solely in-frame clones and lacks some. The data show 95,000 to 150,000 clones, with 85% to 90% seen just once and over 6% held by the top ten. The TCR comes from a human donor with non-small cell lung cancer that progressed on radiotherapy plus ipilimumab. This chain connects TRBV10-1 to TRBJ2-1, with TRBD2 matching over 8 bases. The specimen comprised peripheral blood, sampled from a patient treated with radiotherapy plus ipilimumab. The CDR3 DNA sequence: TGCGCCAGCAGTGAGTCGTCGGCTAGCGGGTACAATGAGCAGTTCTTC. Amino acids: CASSESSASGYNEQFF.